The present T cell receptor beta chain was sequenced within a study of shared clonotypes between healthy human individuals. The CDR3 extends over 11 amino acids. Trimming took 2 bases from V and 5 from J, leaving 6 bases between them. CDR1 and CDR2 from the germline V gene are DFQATT and SNEGSKA (reference sequence). The method was immunoSEQ multiplex PCR; TCRdb's version includes in-frame clones alone and lacks a portion of them. The sample contains some 1.5 million clones, roughly 98% of which appear only once. Sequencing used naive CD4+ T cells sorted from blood. Subset of the sample: CD45RA+ positively selected. The V and J genes are TRBV20-1 and TRBJ1-1; a weak D match, TRBD1 (5 bases). The TCR originated in a young man in good health. In nucleotides, the CDR3 is TGCAGTGCTAGAAGGACAACTGAAGCTTTCTTT. It translates to CSARRTTEAFF.